This T cell receptor (beta chain) was sequenced in a study of vaccination and CD4 T cells after COVID-19. A note on this clonotype: As yet, its antigen is unknown.

Cultured CD4+ T cell DNA was sequenced using the Oncomine TCR Beta short-read assay. MiXCR, run by TCRdb on the PCR reads, gives a single entry per CDR3 protein. The profile shows about 25,000 distinct CDR3 sequences, roughly 31% of them singletons. Stated time point: late sampling 161 to 241 days after vaccination in three convalescent patients. Treatment given: approximately 9-day PBMC culture with coronavirus spike peptide pools or control peptides (ViraFEST assay). Peptide-pool expansion of antigen-specific T cells preceded TCR sequencing in ViraFEST. Germline V lookup: CDR1 DFQATT, CDR2 SNEGSKA (reference sequence). The CDR3 extends over 16 amino acids. The ends were cut back, 0 bases at V and 2 bases at J, with 13 bases in the middle.

The sequences come from CD4+ T cells from blood, cultured in vitro, collected about 7 months after SARS-CoV-2 vaccination. This chain uses TRBV20-1 with TRBJ2-2; maybe TRBD2 (6 bases). This sequence originates from a human donor who had recovered from COVID-19. The DNA for the CDR3 is TGCAGTGCTAGAGACGCCAAAGCGGGTAACACCGGGGAGCTGTTTTTT. It specifies CSARDAKAGNTGELFF.